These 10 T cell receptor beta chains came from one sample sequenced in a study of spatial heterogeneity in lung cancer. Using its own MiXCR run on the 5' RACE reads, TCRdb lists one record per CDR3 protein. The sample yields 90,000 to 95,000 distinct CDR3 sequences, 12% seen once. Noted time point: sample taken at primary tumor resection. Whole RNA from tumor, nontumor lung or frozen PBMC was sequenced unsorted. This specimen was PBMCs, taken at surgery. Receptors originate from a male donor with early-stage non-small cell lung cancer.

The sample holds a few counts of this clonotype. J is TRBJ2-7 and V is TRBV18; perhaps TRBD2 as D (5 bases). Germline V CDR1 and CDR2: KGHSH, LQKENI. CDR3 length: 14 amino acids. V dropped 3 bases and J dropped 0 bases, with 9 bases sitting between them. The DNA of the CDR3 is TGTGCCAGCTCACCTTCTGGGAGCTCCTACGAGCAGTACTTC. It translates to CASSPSGSSYEQYF.

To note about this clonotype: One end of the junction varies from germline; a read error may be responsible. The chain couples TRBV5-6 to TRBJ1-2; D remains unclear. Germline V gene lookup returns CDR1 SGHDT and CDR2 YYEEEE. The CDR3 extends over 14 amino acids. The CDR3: CASSLTGRPYRYTF. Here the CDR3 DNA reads TGTGCCAGCAGCTTGACCGGAAGGCCCTATCGCTACACCTTC.

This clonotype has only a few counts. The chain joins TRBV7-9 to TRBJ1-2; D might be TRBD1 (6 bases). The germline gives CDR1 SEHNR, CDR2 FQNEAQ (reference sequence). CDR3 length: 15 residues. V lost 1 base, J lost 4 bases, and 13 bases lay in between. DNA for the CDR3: TGTGCCAGCAGCTTAGATAGGGGGGACACCTATGGCTACACCTTC. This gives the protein CASSLDRGDTYGYTF.

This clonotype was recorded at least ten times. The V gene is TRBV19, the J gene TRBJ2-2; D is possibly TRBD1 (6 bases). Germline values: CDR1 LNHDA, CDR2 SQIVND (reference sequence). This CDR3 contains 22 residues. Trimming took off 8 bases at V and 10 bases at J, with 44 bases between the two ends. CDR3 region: CASAYELWGVRGRYSRNSELFF. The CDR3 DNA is TGTGCCAGTGCTTATGAACTATGGGGTGTCAGGGGTCGGTATTCAAGAAACTCGGAGCTGTTTTTT.

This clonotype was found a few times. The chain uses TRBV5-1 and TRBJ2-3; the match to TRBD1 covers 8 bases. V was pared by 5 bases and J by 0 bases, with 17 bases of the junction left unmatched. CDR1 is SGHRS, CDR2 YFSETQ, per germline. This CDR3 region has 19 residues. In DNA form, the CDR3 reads TGCGCCAGCAGAATGAGGACAGGGCTGGCGGGTGCTAGCACAGATACGCAGTATTTT. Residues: CASRMRTGLAGASTDTQYF.

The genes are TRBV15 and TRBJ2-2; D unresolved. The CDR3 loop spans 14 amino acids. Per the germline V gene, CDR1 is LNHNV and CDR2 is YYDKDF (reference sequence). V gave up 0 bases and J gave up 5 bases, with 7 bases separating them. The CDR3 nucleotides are TGTGCCACCAGCAGAGATCCAGAAACCGGGGAGCTGTTTTTT. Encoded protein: CATSRDPETGELFF.

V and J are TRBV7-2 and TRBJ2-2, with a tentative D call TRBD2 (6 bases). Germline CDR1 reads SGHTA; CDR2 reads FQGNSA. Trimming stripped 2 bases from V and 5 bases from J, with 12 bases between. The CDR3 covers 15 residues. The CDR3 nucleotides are TGTGCCAGCAGCTTAAGTGCGGGGCGGACCGGGGAGCTGTTTTTT. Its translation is CASSLSAGRTGELFF.

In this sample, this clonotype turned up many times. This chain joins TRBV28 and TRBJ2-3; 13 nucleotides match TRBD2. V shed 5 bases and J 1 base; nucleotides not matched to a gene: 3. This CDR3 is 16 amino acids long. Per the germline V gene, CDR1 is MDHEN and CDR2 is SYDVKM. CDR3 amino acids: CASSQTSGRGTDTQYF. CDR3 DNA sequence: TGTGCCAGCAGTCAAACTAGCGGGAGGGGCACAGATACGCAGTATTTT.

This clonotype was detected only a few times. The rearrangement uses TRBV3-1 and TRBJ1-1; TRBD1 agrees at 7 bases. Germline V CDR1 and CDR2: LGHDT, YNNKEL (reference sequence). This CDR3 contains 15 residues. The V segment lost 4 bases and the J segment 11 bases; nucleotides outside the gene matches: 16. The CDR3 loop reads CASSLGQAQPSRAFF. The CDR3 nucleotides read TGTGCCAGCAGCCTCGGACAGGCTCAACCATCGAGGGCTTTCTTT.

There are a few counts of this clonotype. The CDR3 reads CASRPLPGQGNNQPQHF. The CDR3 DNA is TGTGCCAGCAGGCCTCTGCCGGGGCAGGGGAACAATCAGCCCCAGCATTTT. The rearrangement joins TRBV5-5 to TRBJ1-5; the D gene is possibly TRBD1 (6 bases). The V gene's germline CDR1 is SGHKS and CDR2 YYEKEE (reference sequence). The germline V and J ends were trimmed by 5 bases and 3 bases, with 21 bases remaining between them. This CDR3 contains 17 residues. Together with reference TRBV5-5 and TRBJ1-5, the CDR3 gives the full variable domain: DAGVTQSPTHLIKTRGQQVTLRCSPISGHKSVSWYQQVLGQGPQFIFQYYEKEERGRGNFPDRFSARQFPNYSSELNVNALLLGDSALYLCASRPLPGQGNNQPQHFGDGTRLSIL.